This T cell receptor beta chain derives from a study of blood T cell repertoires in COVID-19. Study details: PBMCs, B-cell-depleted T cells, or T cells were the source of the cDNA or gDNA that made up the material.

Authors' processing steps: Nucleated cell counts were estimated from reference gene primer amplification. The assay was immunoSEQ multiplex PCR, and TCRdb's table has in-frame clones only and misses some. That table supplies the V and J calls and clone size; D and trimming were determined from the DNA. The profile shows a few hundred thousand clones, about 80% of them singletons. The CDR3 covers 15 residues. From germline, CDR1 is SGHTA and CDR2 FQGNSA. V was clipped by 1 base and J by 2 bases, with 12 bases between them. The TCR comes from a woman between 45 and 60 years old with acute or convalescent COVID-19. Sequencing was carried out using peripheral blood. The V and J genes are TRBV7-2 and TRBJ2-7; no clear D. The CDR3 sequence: CASSLDSLRTYEQYF. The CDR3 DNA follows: TGTGCCAGCAGCTTAGACAGCCTAAGAACCTACGAGCAGTACTTC.